This note documents a single TCR beta chain sequence. Its antigen is still unknown. The data stem from a study of beta chain features in type 1 diabetes. The study reverse transcribed the entire isolated RNA, so it sequenced expressed TCRB transcripts. Libraries were prepared by immunoSEQ multiplex PCR; TCRdb keeps only in-frame clonotypes and omits some of them. The profile shows roughly 250,000 clones, around 65% of them singletons. V lost 0 bases to trimming and J lost 0 bases, with 9 bases between them. Per germline, CDR1 ENHRY and CDR2 SYGVKD. The CDR3 has 17 amino acids. The collection from each donor was one heparinised blood draw averaging roughly 100 mL. Over 95% purity was reached by all sorted populations. Findings and limits, study-wide: In comparison with healthy donors, patients had naive, central memory and Treg TCRB repertoires that appeared more similar.

The sample taken for sequencing was naive CD4+ T cells from blood. The clonotype was recovered from a young man in good health. The chain joins TRBV10-3 to TRBJ2-6; D uncertain. This CDR3 is CAISESRVNSGANVLTF. The CDR3 nucleotides read TGTGCCATCAGTGAGTCAAGGGTAAACTCTGGGGCCAACGTCCTGACTTTC.